The T cell receptor (beta chain) under discussion was sequenced for a study of T cell changes during pregnancy in multiple sclerosis. With 8 bases clipped from V and 5 bases from J, the junction kept 0 bases outside the gene matches. This CDR3 region has 11 residues. Germline V gives CDR1 SGHVS, CDR2 FQNEAQ. Method: immunoSEQ multiplex PCR; TCRdb's copy keeps in-frame clones and lacks some. Found here are roughly 100,000 clones, roughly 89% of them singletons; the top ten hold 1.6%. This sample comprised peripheral blood, obtained before pregnancy. This clonotype was sampled from a female donor with multiple sclerosis, enrolled in a pregnancy study. The chain has TRBV7-8 and TRBJ2-1; 7 nucleotides align to TRBD2. CDR3 nucleotides: TGTGCCAGCGGGGGGGACAATGAGCAGTTCTTC. Its protein is CASGGDNEQFF.